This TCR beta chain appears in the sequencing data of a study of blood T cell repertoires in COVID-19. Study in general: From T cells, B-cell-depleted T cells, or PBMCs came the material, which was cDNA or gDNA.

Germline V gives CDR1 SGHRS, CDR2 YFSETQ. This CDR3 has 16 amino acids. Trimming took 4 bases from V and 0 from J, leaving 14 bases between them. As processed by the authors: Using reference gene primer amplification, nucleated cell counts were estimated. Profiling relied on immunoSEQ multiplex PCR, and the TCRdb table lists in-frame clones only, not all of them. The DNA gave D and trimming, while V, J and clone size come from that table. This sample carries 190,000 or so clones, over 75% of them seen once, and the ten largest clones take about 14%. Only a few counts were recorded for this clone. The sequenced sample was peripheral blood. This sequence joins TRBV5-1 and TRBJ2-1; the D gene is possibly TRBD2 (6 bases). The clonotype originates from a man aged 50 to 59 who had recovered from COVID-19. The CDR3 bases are TGCGCCAGCAGCGTTAGCGGTCCTATCTCCTACAATGAGCAGTTCTTC. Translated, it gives CASSVSGPISYNEQFF.